This T cell receptor (beta chain) originates from a study of early T cells in non-severe SARS-CoV-2 infection. TCRdb reprocessed the 5' RACE reads via MiXCR and lists one record per CDR3 protein. The repertoire holds roughly 34,000 distinct CDR3 sequences, around 7% seen once, with approximately 13% in the top ten. The CDR3 extends over 18 amino acids. This clonotype has a count of ten or more. The sample was whole blood, taken at baseline. This TCR was recovered from an adult who was a healthcare worker with PCR-confirmed SARS-CoV-2 infection or an uninfected control (not recorded which). The V gene is TRBV1, the J gene TRBJ2-7; TRBD2 reflects the table's D call only, with no check against the DNA. TRBV1 is annotated as a pseudogene. The CDR3 region is CTSSHGLAGGPSPYEQYF. CDR3 sequence (DNA): TGCACCAGCAGCCATGGACTAGCGGGAGGGCCGTCCCCCTACGAGCAGTACTTC.